Sequencing of this TCR beta chain was carried out in a study of CD4+ T cells in melanoma. Overall study findings and caveats: Neoantigen-specific CD4+ T cells in melanoma reportedly had diverse differentiation states. CD8+ T cell, macrophage and B cell function reportedly correlated with neoantigen-specific CD4+ T cells.

The data were produced by immunoSEQ multiplex PCR, yet TCRdb's version contains in-frame clones alone and is incomplete. This table has approximately 110,000 clones, 92% appearing once. V gave up 2 bases and J gave up 1 base; unmatched junction bases: 15. The CDR3 is 20 residues long. The germline V gene encodes CDR1 MNHEY and CDR2 SMNVEV (reference sequence). Turning to this clone: Its target is not known.

The genes are TRBV27 and TRBJ1-5; TRBD1 agrees at 9 bases. Sequencing was done on a sample of peripheral blood. The TCR comes from a human donor with melanoma. CDR3 DNA sequence: TGTGCCAGCAGTTTAAGCACGTCCCGGGACAGGGTCGGGAGCAATCAGCCCCAGCATTTT. Translated: CASSLSTSRDRVGSNQPQHF.